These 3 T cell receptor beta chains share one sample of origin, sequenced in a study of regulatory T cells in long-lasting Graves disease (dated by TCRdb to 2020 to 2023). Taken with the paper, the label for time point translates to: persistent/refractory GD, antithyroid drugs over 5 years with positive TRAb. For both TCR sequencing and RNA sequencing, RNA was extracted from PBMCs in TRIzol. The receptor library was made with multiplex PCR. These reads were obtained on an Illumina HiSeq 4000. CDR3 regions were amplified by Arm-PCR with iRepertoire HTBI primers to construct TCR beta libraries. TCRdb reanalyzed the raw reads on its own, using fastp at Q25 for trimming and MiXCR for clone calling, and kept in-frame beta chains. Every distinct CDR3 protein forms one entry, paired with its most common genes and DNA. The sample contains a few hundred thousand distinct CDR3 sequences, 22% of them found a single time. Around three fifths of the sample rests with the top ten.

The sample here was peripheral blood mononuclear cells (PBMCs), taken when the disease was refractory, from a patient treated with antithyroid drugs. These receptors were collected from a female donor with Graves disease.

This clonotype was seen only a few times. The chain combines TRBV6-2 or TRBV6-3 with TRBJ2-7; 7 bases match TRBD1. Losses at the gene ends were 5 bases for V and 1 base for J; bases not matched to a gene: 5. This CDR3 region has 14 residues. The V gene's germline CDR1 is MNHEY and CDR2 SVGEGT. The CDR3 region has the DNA TGTGCCAGCAGTCGACCGGGACAGTCCTACGAGCAGTACTTC. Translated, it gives CASSRPGQSYEQYF.

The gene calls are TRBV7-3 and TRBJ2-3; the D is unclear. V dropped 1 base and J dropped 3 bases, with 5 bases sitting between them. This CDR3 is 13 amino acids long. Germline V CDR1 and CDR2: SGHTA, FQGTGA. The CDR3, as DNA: TGTGCCAGCAGCTTAATGGGGACAGATACGCAGTATTTT. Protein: CASSLMGTDTQYF. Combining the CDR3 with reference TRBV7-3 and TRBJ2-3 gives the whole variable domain GAGVSQTPSNKVTEKGKYVELRCDPISGHTALYWYRQSLGQGPEFLIYFQGTGAADDSGLPNDRFFAVRPEGSVSTLKIQRTERGDSAVYLCASSLMGTDTQYFGPGTRLTVL.

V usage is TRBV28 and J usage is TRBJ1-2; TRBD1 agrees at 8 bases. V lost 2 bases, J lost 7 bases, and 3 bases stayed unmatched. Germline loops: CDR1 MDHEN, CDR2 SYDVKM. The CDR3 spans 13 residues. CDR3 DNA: TGTGCCAGCAGTTTACGACAGGGGAGTGGCTACACCTTC. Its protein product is CASSLRQGSGYTF.